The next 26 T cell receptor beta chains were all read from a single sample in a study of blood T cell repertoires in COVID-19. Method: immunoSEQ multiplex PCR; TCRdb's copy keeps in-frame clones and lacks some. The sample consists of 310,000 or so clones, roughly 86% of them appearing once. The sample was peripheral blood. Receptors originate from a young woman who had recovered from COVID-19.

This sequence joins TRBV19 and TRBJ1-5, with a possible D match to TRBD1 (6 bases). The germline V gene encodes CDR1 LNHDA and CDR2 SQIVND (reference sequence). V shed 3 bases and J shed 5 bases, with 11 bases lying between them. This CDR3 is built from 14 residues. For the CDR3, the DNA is TGTGCCAGTAGTATCGGCAGGGGCTATCAGCCCCAGCATTTT. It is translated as CASSIGRGYQPQHF.

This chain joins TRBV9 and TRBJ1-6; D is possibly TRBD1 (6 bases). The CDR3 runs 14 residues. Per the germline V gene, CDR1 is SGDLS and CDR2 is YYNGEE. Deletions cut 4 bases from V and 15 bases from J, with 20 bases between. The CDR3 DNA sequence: TGTGCCAGCAGCAACGAACCCCAGGGGCGTCTCCTCCACTTT. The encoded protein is CASSNEPQGRLLHF.

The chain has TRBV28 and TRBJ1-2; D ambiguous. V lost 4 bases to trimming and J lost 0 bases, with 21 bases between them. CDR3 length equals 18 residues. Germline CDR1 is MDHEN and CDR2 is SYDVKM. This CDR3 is CASSSPYTKHRANYGYTF. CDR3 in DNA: TGTGCCAGCAGTTCTCCATATACTAAACACCGAGCTAACTATGGCTACACCTTC.

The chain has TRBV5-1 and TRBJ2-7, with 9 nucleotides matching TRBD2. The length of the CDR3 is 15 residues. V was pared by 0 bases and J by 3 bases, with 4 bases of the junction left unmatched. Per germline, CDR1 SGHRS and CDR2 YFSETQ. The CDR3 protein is CASSLAGGRVYEQYF. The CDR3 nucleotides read TGCGCCAGCAGCTTGGCGGGCGGGAGGGTCTACGAGCAGTACTTC.

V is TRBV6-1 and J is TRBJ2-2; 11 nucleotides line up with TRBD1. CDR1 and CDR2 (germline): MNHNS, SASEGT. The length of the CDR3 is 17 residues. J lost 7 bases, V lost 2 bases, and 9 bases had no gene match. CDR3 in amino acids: CASSEFGTGGVGGELFF. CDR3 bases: TGTGCCAGCAGTGAATTCGGGACAGGGGGAGTAGGCGGGGAGCTGTTTTTT.

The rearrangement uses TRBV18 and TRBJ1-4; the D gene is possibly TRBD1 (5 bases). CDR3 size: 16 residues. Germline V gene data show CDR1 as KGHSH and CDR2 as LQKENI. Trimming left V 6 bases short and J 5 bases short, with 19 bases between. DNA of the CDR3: TGTGCCAGCTCCCAGTCTCCAGGGAATAGGAATGAAAAACTGTTTTTT. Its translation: CASSQSPGNRNEKLFF.

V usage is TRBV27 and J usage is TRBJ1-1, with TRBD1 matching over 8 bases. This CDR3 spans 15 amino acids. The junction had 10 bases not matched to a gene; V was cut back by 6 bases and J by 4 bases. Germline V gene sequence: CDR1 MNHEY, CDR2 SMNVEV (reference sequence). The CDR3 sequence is CASRPRDRRATEAFF. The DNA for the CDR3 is TGTGCCAGCAGACCCCGGGACAGGCGGGCCACTGAAGCTTTCTTT.

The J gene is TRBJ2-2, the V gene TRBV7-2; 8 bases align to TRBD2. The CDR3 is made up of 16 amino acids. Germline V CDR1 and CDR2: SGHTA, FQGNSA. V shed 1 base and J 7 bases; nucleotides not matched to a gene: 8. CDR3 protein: CASSLVSGGASGELFF. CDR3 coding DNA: TGTGCCAGCAGCTTAGTTTCCGGGGGGGCCAGCGGGGAGCTGTTTTTT.

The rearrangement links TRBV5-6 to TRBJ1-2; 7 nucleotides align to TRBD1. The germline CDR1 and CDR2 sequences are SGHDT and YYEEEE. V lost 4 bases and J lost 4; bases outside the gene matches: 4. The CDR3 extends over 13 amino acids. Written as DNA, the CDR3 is TGTGCCAGCAGCATACAGGGGACCTATGGCTACACCTTC. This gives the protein CASSIQGTYGYTF.

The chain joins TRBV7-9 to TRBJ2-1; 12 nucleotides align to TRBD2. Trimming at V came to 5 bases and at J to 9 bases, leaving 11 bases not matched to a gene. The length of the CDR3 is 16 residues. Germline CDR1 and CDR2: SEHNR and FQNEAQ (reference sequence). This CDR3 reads CASSAILAGGSSEQFF. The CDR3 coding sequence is TGTGCCAGCAGCGCTATACTAGCGGGGGGTTCTAGTGAGCAGTTCTTC.

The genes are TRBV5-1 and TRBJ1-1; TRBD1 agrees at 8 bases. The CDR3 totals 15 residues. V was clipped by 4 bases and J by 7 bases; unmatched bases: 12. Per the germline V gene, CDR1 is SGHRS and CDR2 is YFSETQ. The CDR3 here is CASSRGDRGYGEAFF. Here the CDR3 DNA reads TGCGCCAGCAGCCGGGGAGACAGGGGATATGGTGAAGCTTTCTTT.

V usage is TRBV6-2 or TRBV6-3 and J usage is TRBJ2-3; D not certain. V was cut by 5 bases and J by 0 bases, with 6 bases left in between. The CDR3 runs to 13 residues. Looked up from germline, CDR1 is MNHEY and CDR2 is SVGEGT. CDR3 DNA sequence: TGTGCCAGCAGTCCAAAAAGCACAGATACGCAGTATTTT. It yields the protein CASSPKSTDTQYF.

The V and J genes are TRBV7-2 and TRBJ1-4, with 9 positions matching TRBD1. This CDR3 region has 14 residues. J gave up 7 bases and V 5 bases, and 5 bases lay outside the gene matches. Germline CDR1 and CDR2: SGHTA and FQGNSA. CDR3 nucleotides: TGTGCCAGCAGCCCGGGACAGGGTCGTGAAAAACTGTTTTTT. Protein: CASSPGQGREKLFF.

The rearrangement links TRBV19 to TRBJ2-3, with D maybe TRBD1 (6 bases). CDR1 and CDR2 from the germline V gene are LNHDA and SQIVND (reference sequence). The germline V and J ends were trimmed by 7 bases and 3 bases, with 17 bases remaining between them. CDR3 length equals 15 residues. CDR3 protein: CASNTVTGSTDTQYF. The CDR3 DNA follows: TGTGCCAGTAATACGGTGACAGGTTCAACAGATACGCAGTATTTT.

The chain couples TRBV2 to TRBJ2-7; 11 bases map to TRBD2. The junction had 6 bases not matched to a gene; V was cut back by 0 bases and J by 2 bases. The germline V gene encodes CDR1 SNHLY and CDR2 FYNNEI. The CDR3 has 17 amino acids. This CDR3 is CASSEAGGTSGTYEQYF. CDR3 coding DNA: TGTGCCAGCAGTGAAGCGGGGGGGACTAGCGGAACCTACGAGCAGTACTTC. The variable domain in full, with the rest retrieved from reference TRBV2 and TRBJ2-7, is EPEVTQTPSHQVTQMGQEVILRCVPISNHLYFYWYRQILGQKVEFLVSFYNNEISEKSEIFDDQFSVERPDGSNFTLKIRSTKLEDSAMYFCASSEAGGTSGTYEQYFGPGTRLTVT.

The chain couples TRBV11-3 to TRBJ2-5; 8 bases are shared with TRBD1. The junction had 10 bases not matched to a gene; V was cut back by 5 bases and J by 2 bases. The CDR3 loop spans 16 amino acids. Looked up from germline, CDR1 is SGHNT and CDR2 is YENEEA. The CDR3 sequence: CASSARTGLSQETQYF. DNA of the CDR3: TGTGCCAGCAGCGCAAGGACAGGGCTTTCACAAGAGACCCAGTACTTC.

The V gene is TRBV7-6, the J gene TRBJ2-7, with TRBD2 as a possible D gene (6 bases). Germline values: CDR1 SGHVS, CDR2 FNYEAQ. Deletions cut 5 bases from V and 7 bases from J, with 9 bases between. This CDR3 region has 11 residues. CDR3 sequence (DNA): TGTGCCAGCAGCCCCGGGGGTGAGCAGTACTTC. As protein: CASSPGGEQYF.

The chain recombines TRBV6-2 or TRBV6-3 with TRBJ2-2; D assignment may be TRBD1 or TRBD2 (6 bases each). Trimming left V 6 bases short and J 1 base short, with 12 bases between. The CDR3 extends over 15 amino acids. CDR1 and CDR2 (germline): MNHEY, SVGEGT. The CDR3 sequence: CASSRGPRNTGELFF. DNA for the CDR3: TGTGCCAGCAGCCGGGGGCCACGGAACACCGGGGAGCTGTTTTTT.

The CDR3 spells CASSQLGNYGYTF. CDR3 DNA: TGCGCCAGCAGCCAGCTCGGTAACTATGGCTACACCTTC. The chain carries TRBV4-1 and TRBJ1-2; no firm D call. Germline CDR1 and CDR2: MGHRA and YSYEKL. Trimming left V 3 bases short and J 1 base short, with 6 bases between. There are 13 residues in the CDR3.

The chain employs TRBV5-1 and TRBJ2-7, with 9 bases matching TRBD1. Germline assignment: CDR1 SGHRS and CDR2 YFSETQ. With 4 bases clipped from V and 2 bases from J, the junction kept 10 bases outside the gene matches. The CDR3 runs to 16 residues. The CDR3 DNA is TGCGCCAGCAGCGAGAATACAGGGGGCACCCCCTACGAGCAGTACTTC. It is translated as CASSENTGGTPYEQYF. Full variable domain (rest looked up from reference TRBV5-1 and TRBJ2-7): KAGVTQTPRYLIKTRGQQVTLSCSPISGHRSVSWYQQTPGQGLQFLFEYFSETQRNKGNFPGRFSGRQFSNSRSEMNVSTLELGDSALYLCASSENTGGTPYEQYFGPGTRLTVT.

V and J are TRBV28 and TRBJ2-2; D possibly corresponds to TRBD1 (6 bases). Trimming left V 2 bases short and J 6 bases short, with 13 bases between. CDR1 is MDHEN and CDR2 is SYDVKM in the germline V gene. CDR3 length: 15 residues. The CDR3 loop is CASSLGGRASGELFF. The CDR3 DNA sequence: TGTGCCAGCAGTTTAGGGGGCAGGGCGTCCGGGGAGCTGTTTTTT.

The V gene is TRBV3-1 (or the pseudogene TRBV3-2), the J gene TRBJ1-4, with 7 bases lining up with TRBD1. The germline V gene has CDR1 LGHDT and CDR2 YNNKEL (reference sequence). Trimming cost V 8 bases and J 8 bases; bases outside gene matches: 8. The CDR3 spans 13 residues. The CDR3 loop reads CASEYRGGEKLFF. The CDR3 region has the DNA TGTGCCAGCGAGTACAGGGGTGGAGAAAAACTGTTTTTT.

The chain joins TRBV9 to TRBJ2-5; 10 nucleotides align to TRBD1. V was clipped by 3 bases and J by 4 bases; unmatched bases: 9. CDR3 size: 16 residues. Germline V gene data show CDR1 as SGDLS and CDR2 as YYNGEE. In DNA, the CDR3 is TGTGCCAGCAGCGAGGGGGACAGGGGTCCGGTAGAGACCCAGTACTTC. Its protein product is CASSEGDRGPVETQYF.

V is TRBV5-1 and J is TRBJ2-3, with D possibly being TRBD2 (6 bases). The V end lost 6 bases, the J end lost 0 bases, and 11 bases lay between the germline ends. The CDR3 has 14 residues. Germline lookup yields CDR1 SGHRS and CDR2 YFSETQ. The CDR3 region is CASIEGTSTDTQYF. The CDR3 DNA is TGCGCCAGCATCGAGGGGACTAGCACAGATACGCAGTATTTT.

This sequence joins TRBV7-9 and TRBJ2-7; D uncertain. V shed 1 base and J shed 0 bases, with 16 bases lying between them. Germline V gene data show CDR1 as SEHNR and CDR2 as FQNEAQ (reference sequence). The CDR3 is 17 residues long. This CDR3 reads CASSLVPGRPASYEQYF. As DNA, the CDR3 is TGTGCCAGCAGCTTAGTGCCCGGCAGGCCGGCCTCCTACGAGCAGTACTTC.

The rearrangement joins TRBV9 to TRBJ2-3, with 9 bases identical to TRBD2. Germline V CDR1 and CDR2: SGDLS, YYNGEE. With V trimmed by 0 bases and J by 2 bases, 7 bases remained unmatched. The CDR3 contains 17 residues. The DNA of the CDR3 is TGTGCCAGCAGCGTAGTTGATAGCGGGAGACTCACAGATACGCAGTATTTT. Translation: CASSVVDSGRLTDTQYF.